The present entry profiles one TCR beta chain with its context. This sequence may be a read error, since a much larger clone differs from it by one base. V was trimmed by 3 bases and J by 2 bases, leaving 15 bases between them. Germline CDR1 and CDR2: SGHRS and YFSETQ. The CDR3 totals 15 residues. These data belong to a study of T cells in Graves' hyperthyroidism and ophthalmopathy. It was RNA transcripts that yielded the amplified TCR beta CDR3 regions. The TCR CDR3 was amplified in a first-round RT-PCR using the HTBI primer set. From the multiplex PCR reads, TCRdb called clonotypes with MiXCR, one entry per CDR3 protein. Of roughly 500,000 distinct CDR3 sequences listed, over 35% are singletons.

This sequence joins TRBV5-1 and TRBJ2-7; D is perhaps TRBD2 (6 bases). The origin of this receptor is an adult woman with Graves' disease, either hyperthyroidism or ophthalmopathy (not recorded which). Sequencing used peripheral blood or thyroid tissue (not recorded which). The CDR3 coding sequence is TGCGCCAGCAGCTCCTACGGGAGCTTGACCTACGAGCAGTACTTC. This codes for CASSSYGSLTYEQYF.